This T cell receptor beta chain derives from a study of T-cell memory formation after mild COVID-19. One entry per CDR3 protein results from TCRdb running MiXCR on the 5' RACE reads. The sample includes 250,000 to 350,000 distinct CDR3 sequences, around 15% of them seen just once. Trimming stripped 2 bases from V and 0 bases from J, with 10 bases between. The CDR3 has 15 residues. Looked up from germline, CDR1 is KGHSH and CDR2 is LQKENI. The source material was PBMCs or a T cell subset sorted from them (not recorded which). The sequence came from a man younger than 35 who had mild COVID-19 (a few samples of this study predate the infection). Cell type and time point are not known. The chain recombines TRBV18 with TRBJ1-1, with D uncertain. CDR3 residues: CASSPGGSMNTEAFF. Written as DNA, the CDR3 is TGTGCCAGCTCACCAGGCGGCTCGATGAACACTGAAGCTTTCTTT.